This entry is about one TCR beta chain. Sequencing used immunoSEQ multiplex PCR; TCRdb keeps in-frame clones, though not all of them. Seen here are some 260,000 clones, around 90% observed once, and the top ten hold approximately 1.9%. The data were obtained in a study of blood T cell repertoires in COVID-19. Study information: PBMCs, B-cell-depleted T cells, or T cells provided the cDNA or gDNA that made up the material.

This clonotype was sampled from a woman younger than 30 who had recovered from COVID-19. The specimen was PBMCs or T cells enriched from blood (not recorded which).

The CDR3 DNA sequence: TGTGCCAGCAGCTCCCCAATAATCGAGGTTGTGGGCCAAGAGACCCAGTACTTC. Translation gives CASSSPIIEVVGQETQYF. V is TRBV7-9 and J is TRBJ2-5; no reliable D call. The V end lost 4 bases, the J end lost 1 base, and 22 bases lay between the germline ends. Germline V CDR1 and CDR2: SEHNR, FQNEAQ (reference sequence). The CDR3 covers 18 residues.